These 3 T cell receptor beta chains originate from one sample sequenced in a study of PD-1 blockade in classical Hodgkin lymphoma. Time point indicated: cycle 4 day 1 (C4D1), after more than five weeks of nivolumab. Relapses following autologous stem cell transplantation were seen in all patients, with brentuximab vedotin exposure varying. Sequenced by immunoSEQ multiplex PCR; TCRdb stores in-frame clones only, minus some. The repertoire includes around 57,000 clones, about nine tenths of them detected once, and 6% to 7% sits in the top ten. The input for sequencing was peripheral blood mononuclear cells (PBMCs), taken before the fourth cycle of nivolumab. The receptor set was obtained from a human donor with classical Hodgkin lymphoma.

The chain carries TRBV7-3 and TRBJ2-2, with TRBD2 matching 11 bases. The germline V gene encodes CDR1 SGHTA and CDR2 FQGTGA. J lost 9 bases, V lost 5 bases, and 5 bases had no gene match. The CDR3 contains 14 residues. DNA for the CDR3: TGTGCCAGCAGCCGACTAGCGGGGCACCGGGAGCTGTTTTTT. Protein: CASSRLAGHRELFF.

The chain recombines TRBV10-3 with TRBJ1-1, with D unclear. V was shortened by 4 bases and J by 0 bases, with 3 bases between the two germline ends. Germline CDR1 ENHRY, CDR2 SYGVKD. The CDR3 contains 12 residues. CDR3 sequence: CAISGLNTEAFF. The CDR3 region has the DNA TGTGCCATCAGTGGCTTGAACACTGAAGCTTTCTTT.

The rearrangement joins TRBV12-5 to TRBJ2-2; D call uncertain. Per germline, CDR1 LGHNT and CDR2 FRNRAP. V was clipped by 5 bases and J by 6 bases, with 7 bases between them. The CDR3 totals 12 residues. The CDR3 sequence: CASGRVAGELFF. The CDR3 region has the DNA TGTGCTAGTGGTCGGGTCGCCGGGGAGCTGTTTTTT.